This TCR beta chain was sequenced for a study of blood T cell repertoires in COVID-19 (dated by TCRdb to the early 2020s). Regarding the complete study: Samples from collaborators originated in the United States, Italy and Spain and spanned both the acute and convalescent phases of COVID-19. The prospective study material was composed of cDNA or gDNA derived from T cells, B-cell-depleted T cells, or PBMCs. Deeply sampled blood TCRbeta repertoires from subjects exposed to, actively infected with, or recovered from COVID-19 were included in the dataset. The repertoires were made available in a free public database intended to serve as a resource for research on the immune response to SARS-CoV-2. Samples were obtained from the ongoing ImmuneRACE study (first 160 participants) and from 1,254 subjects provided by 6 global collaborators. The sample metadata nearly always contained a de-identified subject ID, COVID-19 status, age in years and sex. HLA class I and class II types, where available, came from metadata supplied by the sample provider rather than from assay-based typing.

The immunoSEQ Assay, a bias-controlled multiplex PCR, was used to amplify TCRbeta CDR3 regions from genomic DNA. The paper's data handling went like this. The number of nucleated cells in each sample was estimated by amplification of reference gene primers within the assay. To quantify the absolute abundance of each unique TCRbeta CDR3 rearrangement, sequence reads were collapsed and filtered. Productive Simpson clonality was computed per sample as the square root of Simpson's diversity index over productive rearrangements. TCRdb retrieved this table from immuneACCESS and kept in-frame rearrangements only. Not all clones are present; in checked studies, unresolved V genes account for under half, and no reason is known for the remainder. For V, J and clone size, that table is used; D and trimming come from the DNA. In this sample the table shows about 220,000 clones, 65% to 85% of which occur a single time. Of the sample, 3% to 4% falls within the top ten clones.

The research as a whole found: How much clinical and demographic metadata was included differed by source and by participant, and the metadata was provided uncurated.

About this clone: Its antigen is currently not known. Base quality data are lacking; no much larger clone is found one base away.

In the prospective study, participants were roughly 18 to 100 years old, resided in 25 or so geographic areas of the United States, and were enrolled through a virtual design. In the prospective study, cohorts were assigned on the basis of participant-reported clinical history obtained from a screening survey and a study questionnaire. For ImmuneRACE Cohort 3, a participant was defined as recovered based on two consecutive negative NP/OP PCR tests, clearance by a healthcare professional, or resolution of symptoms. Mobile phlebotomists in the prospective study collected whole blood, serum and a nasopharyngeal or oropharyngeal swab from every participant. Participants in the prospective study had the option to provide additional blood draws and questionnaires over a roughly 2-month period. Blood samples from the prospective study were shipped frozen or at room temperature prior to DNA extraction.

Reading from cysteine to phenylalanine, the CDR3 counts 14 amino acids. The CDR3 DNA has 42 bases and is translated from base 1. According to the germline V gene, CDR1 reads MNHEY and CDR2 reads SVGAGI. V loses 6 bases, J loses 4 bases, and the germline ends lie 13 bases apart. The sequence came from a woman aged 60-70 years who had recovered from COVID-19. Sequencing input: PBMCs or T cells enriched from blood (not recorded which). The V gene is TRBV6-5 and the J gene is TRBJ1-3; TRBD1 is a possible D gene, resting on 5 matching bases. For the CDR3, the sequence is CASSLGGDGNTIYF. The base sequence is TGTGCCAGCAGCCTCGGGGGGGACGGAAACACCATATATTTT.